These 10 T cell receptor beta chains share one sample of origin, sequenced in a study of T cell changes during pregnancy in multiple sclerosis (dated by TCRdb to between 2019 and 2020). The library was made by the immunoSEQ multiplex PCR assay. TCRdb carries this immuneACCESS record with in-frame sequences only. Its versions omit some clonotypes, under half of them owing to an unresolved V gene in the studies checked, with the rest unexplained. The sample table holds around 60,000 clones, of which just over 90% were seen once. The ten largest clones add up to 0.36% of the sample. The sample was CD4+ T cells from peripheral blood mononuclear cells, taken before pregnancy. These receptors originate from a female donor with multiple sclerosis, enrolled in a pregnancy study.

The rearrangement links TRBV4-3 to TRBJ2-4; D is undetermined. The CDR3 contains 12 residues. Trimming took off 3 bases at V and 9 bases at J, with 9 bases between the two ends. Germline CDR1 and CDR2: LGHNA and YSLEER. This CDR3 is CASSQPPSIQYF. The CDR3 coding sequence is TGCGCCAGCAGCCAGCCCCCCAGCATTCAGTACTTC.

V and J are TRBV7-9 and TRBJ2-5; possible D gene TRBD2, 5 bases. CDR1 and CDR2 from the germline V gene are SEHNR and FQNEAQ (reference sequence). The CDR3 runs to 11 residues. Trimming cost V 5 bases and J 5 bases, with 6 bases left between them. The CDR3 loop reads CASSTGETQYF. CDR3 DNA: TGTGCCAGCAGCACGGGGGAGACCCAGTACTTC.

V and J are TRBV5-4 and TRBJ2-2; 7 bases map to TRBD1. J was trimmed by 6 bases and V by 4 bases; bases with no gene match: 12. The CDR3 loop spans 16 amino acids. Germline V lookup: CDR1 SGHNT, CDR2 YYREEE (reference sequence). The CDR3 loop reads CASSPYGQVLAGELFF. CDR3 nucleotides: TGTGCCAGCAGCCCATACGGACAGGTTTTGGCCGGGGAGCTGTTTTTT. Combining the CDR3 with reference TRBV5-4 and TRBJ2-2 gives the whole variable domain ETGVTQSPTHLIKTRGQQVTLRCSSQSGHNTVSWYQQALGQGPQFIFQYYREEENGRGNFPPRFSGLQFPNYSSELNVNALELDDSALYLCASSPYGQVLAGELFFGEGSRLTVL.

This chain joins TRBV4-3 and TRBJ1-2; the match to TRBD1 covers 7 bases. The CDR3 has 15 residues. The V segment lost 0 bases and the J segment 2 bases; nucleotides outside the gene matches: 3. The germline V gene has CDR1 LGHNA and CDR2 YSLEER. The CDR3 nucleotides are TGCGCCAGCAGCCAAGAAAGGGGGCGAAACTATGGCTACACCTTC. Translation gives CASSQERGRNYGYTF.

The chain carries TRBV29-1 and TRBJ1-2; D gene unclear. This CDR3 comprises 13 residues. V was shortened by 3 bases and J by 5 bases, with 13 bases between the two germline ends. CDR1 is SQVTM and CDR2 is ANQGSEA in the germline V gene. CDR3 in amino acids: CSVDADSGYGYTF. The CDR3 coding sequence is TGCAGCGTTGATGCAGACTCTGGTTATGGCTACACCTTC.

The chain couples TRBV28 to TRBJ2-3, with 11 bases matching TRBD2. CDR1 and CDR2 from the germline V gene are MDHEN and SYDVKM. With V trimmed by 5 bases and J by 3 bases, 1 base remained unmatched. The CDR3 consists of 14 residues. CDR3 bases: TGTGCCAGCAGTCTAGCGGGAGGAACAGATACGCAGTATTTT. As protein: CASSLAGGTDTQYF.

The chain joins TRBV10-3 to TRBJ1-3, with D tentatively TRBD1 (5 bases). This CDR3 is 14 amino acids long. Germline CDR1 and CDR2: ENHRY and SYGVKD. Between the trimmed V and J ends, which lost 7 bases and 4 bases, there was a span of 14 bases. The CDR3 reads CAIKTATDGNTIYF. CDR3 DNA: TGTGCCATCAAGACAGCTACGGACGGAAACACCATATATTTT.

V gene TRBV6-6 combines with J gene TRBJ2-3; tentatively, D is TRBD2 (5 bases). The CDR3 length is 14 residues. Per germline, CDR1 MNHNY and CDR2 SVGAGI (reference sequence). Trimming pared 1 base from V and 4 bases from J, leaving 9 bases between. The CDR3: CASSYYSGSDTQYF. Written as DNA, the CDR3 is TGTGCCAGCAGTTACTACAGCGGCTCAGATACGCAGTATTTT.

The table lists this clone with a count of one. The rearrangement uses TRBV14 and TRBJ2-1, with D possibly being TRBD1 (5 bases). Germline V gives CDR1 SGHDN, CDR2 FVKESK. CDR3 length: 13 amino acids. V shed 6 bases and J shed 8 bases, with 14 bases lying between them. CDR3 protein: CASRGYRKDEQFF. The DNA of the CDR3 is TGTGCCAGCAGGGGGTACAGGAAGGATGAGCAGTTCTTC.

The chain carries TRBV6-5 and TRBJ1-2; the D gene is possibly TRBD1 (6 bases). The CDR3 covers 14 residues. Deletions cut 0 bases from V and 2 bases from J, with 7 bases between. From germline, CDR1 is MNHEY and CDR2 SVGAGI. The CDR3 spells CASSYSQGNYGYTF. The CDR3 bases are TGTGCCAGCAGTTACTCGCAGGGGAACTATGGCTACACCTTC.